This TCR beta chain was recorded in a study of cytomegalovirus exposure and HLA in healthy donors. Clones were sequenced by immunoSEQ multiplex PCR, and TCRdb holds only the in-frame ones, with some missing. Here the sample spans approximately 150,000 clones, roughly 92% being singletons. This TCR was sampled from a man between 18 and 35 years old in good health and CMV-seronegative. The sample was PBMCs.

CDR3 in DNA: TGTGCCAGCAGCGACGCGGGACAGGGGTTAGACGGCTACACCTTC. Translated: CASSDAGQGLDGYTF. The V gene is TRBV2, the J gene TRBJ1-2; TRBD1 agrees at 10 bases. The CDR3 loop spans 15 amino acids. Germline V CDR1 and CDR2: SNHLY, FYNNEI. The junction had 12 bases not matched to a gene; V was cut back by 6 bases and J by 8 bases.